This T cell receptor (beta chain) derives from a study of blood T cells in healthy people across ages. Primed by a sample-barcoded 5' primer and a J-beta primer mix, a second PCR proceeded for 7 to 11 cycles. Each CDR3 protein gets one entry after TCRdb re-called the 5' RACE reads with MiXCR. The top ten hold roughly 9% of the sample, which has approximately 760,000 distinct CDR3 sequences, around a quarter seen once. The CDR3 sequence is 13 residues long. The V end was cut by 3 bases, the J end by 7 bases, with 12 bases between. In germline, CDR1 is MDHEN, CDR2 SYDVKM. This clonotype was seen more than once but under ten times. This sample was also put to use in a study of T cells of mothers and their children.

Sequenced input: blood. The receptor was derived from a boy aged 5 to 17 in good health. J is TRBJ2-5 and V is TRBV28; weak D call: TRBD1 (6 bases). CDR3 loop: CASSFGGAGTQYF. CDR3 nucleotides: TGTGCCAGCAGTTTTGGGGGCGCAGGGACCCAGTACTTC.